This T cell receptor (beta chain) was profiled in a study of T cell changes during pregnancy in multiple sclerosis. The CDR3 is 16 amino acids. Trimming took off 7 bases at V and 3 bases at J, with 21 bases between the two ends. CDR1 is LNHDA, CDR2 SQIVND, per germline (reference sequence). Some clones are missing from TCRdb's copy, which holds only in-frame ones; the method was immunoSEQ multiplex PCR. The profile covers 57,000 or so clones, with approximately 91% appearing a single time and around 1.3% taken by the ten largest. The sample in question was peripheral blood, obtained in the second trimester of pregnancy. This receptor was identified in a female donor with multiple sclerosis, enrolled in a pregnancy study. The chain joins TRBV19 to TRBJ1-2, with D perhaps matching TRBD1 (6 bases). As DNA, the CDR3 is TGTGCCAGTACTCTAAGGGGGGGGTCCTGGGACTATGGCTACACCTTC. Translation: CASTLRGGSWDYGYTF.